A single sample gave rise to the 5 T cell receptor beta chains below, sequenced in a study of blood T cells in healthy people across ages. A sample-barcoded 5' primer and a J-beta primer mix were used in a second PCR of roughly 7 to 11 cycles. TCRdb reprocessed the 5' RACE reads via MiXCR and lists one record per CDR3 protein. The table lists approximately 1,000,000 distinct CDR3 sequences, 45% of them singletons, with over 15% in the top ten. The sequencing sample was made of blood. These receptors were taken from a woman between 55 and 75 years old in good health.

Only a few counts were recorded for this clonotype. V usage is TRBV10-2 and J usage is TRBJ2-3; a weak D match, TRBD2 (5 bases). Germline CDR1 reads WSHSY; CDR2 reads SAAADI. V was cut by 6 bases and J by 3 bases, with 19 bases left in between. The CDR3 covers 16 residues. The CDR3 DNA is TGCGCCAGCAGAGTATTACGGGAAGAGGGTACAGATACGCAGTATTTT. This sequence encodes CASRVLREEGTDTQYF.

This clonotype was observed a handful of times. For the CDR3, the DNA is TGTGCCAGCATGACCCGATACGAGCAGTACTTC. This sequence encodes CASMTRYEQYF. The chain uses TRBV2 and TRBJ2-7; no reliable D call. V was clipped by 7 bases and J by 4 bases, with 8 bases between them. The germline CDR1 and CDR2 sequences are SNHLY and FYNNEI. This CDR3 has 11 residues.

The V gene is TRBV7-9, the J gene TRBJ2-7; D uncertain. CDR1 is SEHNR and CDR2 is FQNEAQ in the germline V gene (reference sequence). With 1 base removed from V and 4 bases from J, the gap between germline ends came to 11 bases. The CDR3 totals 14 residues. Here the CDR3 DNA reads TGTGCCAGCAGCTTAGATTTCACAGAGTACGAGCAGTACTTC. Its translation: CASSLDFTEYEQYF.

Regarding this clonotype: This could be a read error, since a much larger clone is one nucleotide away. The chain joins TRBV28 to TRBJ2-1, with a possible D match to TRBD2 (5 bases). Germline V gives CDR1 MDHEN, CDR2 SYDVKM. CDR3 length: 13 amino acids. Deletions cut 5 bases from V and 8 bases from J, with 13 bases between. The CDR3 loop reads CASSVNGGYEQFF. CDR3 nucleotide sequence: TGTGCCAGCAGTGTAAATGGAGGCTATGAGCAGTTCTTC.

The rearrangement links TRBV27 to TRBJ2-7; TRBD2 agrees at 8 bases. The V and J ends lost 6 bases and 4 bases, in that order; junction bases with no gene match: 8. This CDR3 spans 14 amino acids. Germline lookup yields CDR1 MNHEY and CDR2 SMNVEV (reference sequence). The CDR3 region has the DNA TGTGCCAGCAGGCCCGGGACTAGGTTTTACGAGCAGTACTTC. Translating gives CASRPGTRFYEQYF.